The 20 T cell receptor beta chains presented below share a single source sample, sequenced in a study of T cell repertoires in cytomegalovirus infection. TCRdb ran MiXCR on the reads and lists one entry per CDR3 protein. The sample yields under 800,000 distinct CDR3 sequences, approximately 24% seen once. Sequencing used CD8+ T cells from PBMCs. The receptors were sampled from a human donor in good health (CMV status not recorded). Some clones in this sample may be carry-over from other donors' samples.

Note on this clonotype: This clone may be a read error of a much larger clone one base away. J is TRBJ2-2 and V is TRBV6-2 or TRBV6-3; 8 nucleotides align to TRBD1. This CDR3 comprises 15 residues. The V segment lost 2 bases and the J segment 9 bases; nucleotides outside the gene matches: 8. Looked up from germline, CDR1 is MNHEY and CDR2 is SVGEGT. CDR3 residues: CASSYLRQGPRELFF. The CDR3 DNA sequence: TGTGCCAGCAGTTACCTAAGACAGGGGCCCAGGGAGCTGTTTTTT.

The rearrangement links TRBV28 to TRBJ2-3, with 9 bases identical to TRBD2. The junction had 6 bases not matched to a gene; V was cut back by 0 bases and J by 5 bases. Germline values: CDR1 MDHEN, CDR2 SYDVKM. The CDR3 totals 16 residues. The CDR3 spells CASSLWRGGREDTQYF. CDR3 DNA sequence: TGTGCCAGCAGTTTATGGCGGGGGGGCCGTGAAGATACGCAGTATTTT.

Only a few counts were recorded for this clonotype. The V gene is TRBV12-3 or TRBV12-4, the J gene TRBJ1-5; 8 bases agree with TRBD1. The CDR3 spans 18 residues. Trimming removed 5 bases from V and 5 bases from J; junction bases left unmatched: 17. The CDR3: CASSLPRGRGLYDQPQHF. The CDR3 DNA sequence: TGTGCCAGCAGTCTACCCCGTGGCAGGGGGCTTTACGATCAGCCCCAGCATTTT.

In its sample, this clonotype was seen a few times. The CDR3 loop is CASRPKGGDTQYF. The CDR3 DNA is TGTGCCAGCAGGCCAAAAGGGGGAGATACGCAGTATTTT. The chain links TRBV6-4 to TRBJ2-3; a weak D match, TRBD1 (6 bases). Germline-derived CDR1 and CDR2 are MRHNA and SNTAGT. The V gene lost 6 bases and the J gene lost 5 bases, with 12 bases spanning the gap. The CDR3 extends over 13 amino acids.

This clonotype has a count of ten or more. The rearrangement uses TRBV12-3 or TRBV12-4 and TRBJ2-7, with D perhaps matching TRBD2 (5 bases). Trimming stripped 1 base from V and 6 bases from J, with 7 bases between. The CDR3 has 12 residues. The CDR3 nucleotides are TGTGCCAGCAGTTTAGGAGGAGGCGAGCAGTACTTC. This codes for CASSLGGGEQYF.

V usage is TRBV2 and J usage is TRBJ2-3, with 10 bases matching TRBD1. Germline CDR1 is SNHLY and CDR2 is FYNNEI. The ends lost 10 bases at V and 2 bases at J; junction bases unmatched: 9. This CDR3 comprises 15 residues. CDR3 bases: TGTGCCACCGACGCCGGGACAGGGGACACAGATACGCAGTATTTT. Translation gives CATDAGTGDTDTQYF. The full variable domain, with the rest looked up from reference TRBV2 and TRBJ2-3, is EPEVTQTPSHQVTQMGQEVILRCVPISNHLYFYWYRQILGQKVEFLVSFYNNEISEKSEIFDDQFSVERPDGSNFTLKIRSTKLEDSAMYFCATDAGTGDTDTQYFGPGTRLTVL.

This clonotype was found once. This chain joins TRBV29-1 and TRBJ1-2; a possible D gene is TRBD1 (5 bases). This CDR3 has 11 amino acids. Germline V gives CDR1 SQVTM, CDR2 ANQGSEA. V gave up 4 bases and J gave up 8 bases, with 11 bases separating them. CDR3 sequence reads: CSVGTRGGYTF. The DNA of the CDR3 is TGCAGCGTTGGAACGAGGGGAGGCTACACCTTC.

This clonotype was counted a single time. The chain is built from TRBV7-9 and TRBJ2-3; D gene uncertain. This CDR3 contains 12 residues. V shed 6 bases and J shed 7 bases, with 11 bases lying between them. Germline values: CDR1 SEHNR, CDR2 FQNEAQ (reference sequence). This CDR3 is CASSSQAYTQYF. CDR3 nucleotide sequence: TGTGCCAGCAGTTCCCAGGCGTATACGCAGTATTTT. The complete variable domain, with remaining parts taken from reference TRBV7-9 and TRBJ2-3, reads DTGVSQNPRHKITKRGQNVTFRCDPISEHNRLYWYRQTLGQGPEFLTYFQNEAQLEKSRLLSDRFSAERPKGSFSTLEIQRTEQGDSAMYLCASSSQAYTQYFGPGTRLTVL.

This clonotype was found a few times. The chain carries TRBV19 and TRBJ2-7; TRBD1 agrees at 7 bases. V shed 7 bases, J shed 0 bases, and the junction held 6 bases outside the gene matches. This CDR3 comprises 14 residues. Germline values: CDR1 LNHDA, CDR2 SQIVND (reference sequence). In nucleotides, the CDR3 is TGTGCCAGTAAGGAGACAGGGAGCTCCTACGAGCAGTACTTC. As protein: CASKETGSSYEQYF.

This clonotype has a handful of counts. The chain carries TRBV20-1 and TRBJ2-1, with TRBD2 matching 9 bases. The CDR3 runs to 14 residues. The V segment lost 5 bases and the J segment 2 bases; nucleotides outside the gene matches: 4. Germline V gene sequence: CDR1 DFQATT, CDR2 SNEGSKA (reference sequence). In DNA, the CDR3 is TGCAGTGCTGTAGCGGGGGAGACCTACAATGAGCAGTTCTTC. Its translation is CSAVAGETYNEQFF.

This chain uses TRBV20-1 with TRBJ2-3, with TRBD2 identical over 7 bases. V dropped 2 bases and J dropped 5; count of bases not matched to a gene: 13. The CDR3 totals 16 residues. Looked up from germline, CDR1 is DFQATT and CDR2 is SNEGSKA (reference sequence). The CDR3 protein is CSARTLEAGVEDTQYF. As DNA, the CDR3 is TGCAGTGCTAGAACCCTCGAGGCGGGGGTAGAAGATACGCAGTATTTT.

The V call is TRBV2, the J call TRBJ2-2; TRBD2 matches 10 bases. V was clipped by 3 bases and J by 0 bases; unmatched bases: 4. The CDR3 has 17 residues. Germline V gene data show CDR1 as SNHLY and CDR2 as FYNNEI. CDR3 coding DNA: TGTGCCAGCAGTGAGGATAGCGGGGGGTCGAACACCGGGGAGCTGTTTTTT. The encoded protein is CASSEDSGGSNTGELFF.

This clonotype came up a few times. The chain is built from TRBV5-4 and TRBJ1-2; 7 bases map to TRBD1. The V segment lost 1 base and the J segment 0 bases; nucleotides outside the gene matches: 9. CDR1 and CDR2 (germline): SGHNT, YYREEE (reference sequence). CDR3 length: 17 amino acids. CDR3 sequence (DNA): TGTGCCAGCAGCTTGCGGAAAGAGGGGGCGTCTAACTATGGCTACACCTTC. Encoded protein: CASSLRKEGASNYGYTF. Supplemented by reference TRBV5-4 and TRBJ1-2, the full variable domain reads ETGVTQSPTHLIKTRGQQVTLRCSSQSGHNTVSWYQQALGQGPQFIFQYYREEENGRGNFPPRFSGLQFPNYSSELNVNALELDDSALYLCASSLRKEGASNYGYTFGSGTRLTVV.

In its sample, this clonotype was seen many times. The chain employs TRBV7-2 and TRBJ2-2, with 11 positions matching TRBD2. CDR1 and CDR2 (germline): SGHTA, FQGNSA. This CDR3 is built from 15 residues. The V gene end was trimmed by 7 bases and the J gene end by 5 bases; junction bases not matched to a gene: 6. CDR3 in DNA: TGTGCCAGCACCATTAGCGGGGGGGCAACCGGGGAGCTGTTTTTT. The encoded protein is CASTISGGATGELFF.

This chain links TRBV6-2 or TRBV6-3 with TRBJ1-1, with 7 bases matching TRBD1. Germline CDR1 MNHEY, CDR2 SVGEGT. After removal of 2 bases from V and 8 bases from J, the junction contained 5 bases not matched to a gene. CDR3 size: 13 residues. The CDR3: CASSYLGQAEAFF. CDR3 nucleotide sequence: TGTGCCAGCAGTTACCTCGGACAGGCGGAAGCTTTCTTT.

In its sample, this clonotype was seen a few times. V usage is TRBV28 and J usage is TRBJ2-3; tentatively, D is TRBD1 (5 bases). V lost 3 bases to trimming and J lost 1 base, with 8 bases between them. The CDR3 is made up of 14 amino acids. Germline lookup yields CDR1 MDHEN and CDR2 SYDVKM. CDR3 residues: CASSFQQGTDTQYF. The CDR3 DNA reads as TGTGCCAGCAGTTTTCAACAGGGCACAGATACGCAGTATTTT.

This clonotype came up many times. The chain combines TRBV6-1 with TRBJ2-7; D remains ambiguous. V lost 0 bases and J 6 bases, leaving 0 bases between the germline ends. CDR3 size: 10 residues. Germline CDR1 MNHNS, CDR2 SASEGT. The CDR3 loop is CASSEAEQYV. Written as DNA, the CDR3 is TGTGCCAGCAGTGAAGCCGAGCAGTACGTC.

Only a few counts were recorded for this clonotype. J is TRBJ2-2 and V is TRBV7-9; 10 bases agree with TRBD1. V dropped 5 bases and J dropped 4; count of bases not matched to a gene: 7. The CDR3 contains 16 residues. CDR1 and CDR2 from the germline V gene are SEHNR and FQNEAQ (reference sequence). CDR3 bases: TGTGCCAGCAGCCATCCGGGACAGGGGACCACCGGGGAGCTGTTTTTT. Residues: CASSHPGQGTTGELFF.

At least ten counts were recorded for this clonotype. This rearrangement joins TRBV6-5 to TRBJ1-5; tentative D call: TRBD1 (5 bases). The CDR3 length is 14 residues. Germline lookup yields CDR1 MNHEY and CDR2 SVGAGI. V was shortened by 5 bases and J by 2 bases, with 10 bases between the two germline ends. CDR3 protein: CASSGGYGNQPQHF. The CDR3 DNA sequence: TGTGCCAGCAGTGGGGGTTATGGCAATCAGCCCCAGCATTTT.

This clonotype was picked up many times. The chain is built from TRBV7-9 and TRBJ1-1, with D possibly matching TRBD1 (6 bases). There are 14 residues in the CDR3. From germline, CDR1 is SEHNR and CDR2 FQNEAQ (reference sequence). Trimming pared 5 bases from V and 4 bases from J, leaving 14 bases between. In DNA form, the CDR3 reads TGTGCCAGCAGCCGGGGGGCACCTTTCACTGAAGCTTTCTTT. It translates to CASSRGAPFTEAFF.